The 28 T cell receptor beta chains reported below all come from one sample, sequenced in a study of blood T cell repertoires in COVID-19. Clones were sequenced by immunoSEQ multiplex PCR, and TCRdb holds only the in-frame ones, with some missing. The profile covers 200,000 to 250,000 clones, with 80% to 90% appearing a single time and more than 3% taken by the ten largest. The sequencing input was PBMCs or T cells enriched from blood (not recorded which). These receptors were taken from a woman between 25 and 40 years old who had been exposed to COVID-19.

This clone has only one observation. The rearrangement links TRBV7-6 to TRBJ2-7; D might be TRBD2 (6 bases). This CDR3 comprises 15 residues. Germline CDR1 and CDR2: SGHVS and FNYEAQ. With 2 bases removed from V and 0 bases from J, the gap between germline ends came to 11 bases. CDR3 amino acids: CASSLRVSGSYEQYF. CDR3 nucleotides: TGTGCCAGCAGCTTAAGGGTTAGCGGCTCCTACGAGCAGTACTTC.

The chain is built from TRBV19 and TRBJ2-1, with TRBD1 matching 7 bases. V dropped 4 bases and J dropped 5; count of bases not matched to a gene: 8. Germline V gene lookup returns CDR1 LNHDA and CDR2 SQIVND (reference sequence). This CDR3 comprises 15 residues. The CDR3 spells CASSKTGVPNNEQFF. In DNA form, the CDR3 reads TGTGCCAGTAGTAAAACAGGGGTCCCAAACAATGAGCAGTTCTTC.

The gene calls are TRBV2 and TRBJ2-5; TRBD1 might be the D (8 bases). Trimming removed 9 bases at V and 5 bases at J, with 19 bases between. The CDR3 has 14 amino acids. Looked up from germline, CDR1 is SNHLY and CDR2 is FYNNEI. The CDR3 coding sequence is TGTGCCAGACAGGGGGGGATCTCAGGGGAGACCCAGTACTTC. Its translation: CARQGGISGETQYF.

This clone was seen just once. The chain carries TRBV3-1 (or the pseudogene TRBV3-2) and TRBJ1-4, with 9 bases matching TRBD1. Trimming cost V 3 bases and J 10 bases; bases outside gene matches: 12. CDR3 length equals 16 residues. Germline V gene data show CDR1 as LGHDT and CDR2 as YNNKEL (reference sequence). CDR3 sequence reads: CASSQRGVGQGRKLFF. The CDR3 coding sequence is TGTGCCAGCAGCCAGAGGGGTGTGGGACAGGGACGAAAACTGTTTTTT.

The V call is TRBV4-1, the J call TRBJ2-5; tentatively, D is TRBD2 (6 bases). This CDR3 comprises 15 residues. The germline V gene has CDR1 MGHRA and CDR2 YSYEKL. Trimming stripped 0 bases from V and 5 bases from J, with 13 bases between. CDR3 in amino acids: CASSQDFGGWETQYF. DNA for the CDR3: TGCGCCAGCAGCCAAGATTTTGGAGGGTGGGAGACCCAGTACTTC.

This clone was seen once. The gene calls are TRBV30 and TRBJ1-3, with D maybe TRBD1 (6 bases). The V end was cut by 0 bases, the J end by 2 bases, with 11 bases between. CDR1 is GTSNPN, CDR2 SVGIG, per germline (reference sequence). This CDR3 contains 15 residues. The CDR3, as DNA: TGTGCCTGGAGTGTACCCCAGGGGACTGGAAACACCATATATTTT. This codes for CAWSVPQGTGNTIYF.

The V and J genes are TRBV3-1 (or the pseudogene TRBV3-2) and TRBJ1-1; D uncertain. The CDR3 is made up of 14 amino acids. V shed 6 bases and J shed 3 bases, with 14 bases lying between them. Germline V CDR1 and CDR2: LGHDT, YNNKEL (reference sequence). The CDR3 sequence: CASSPDGEYTEAFF. In DNA, the CDR3 is TGTGCCAGCAGTCCGGACGGGGAGTACACTGAAGCTTTCTTT.

In DNA, the CDR3 is TGTGCCAGCAGCTTAATAGCGGGGAGCTCCTACGAGCAGTACTTC. Amino acids: CASSLIAGSSYEQYF. The J gene is TRBJ2-7, the V gene TRBV7-8; 8 nucleotides match TRBD2. This CDR3 is built from 15 residues. Germline CDR1 SGHVS, CDR2 FQNEAQ. The V segment lost 2 bases and the J segment 0 bases; nucleotides outside the gene matches: 3.

The count of this clone is one. The chain combines TRBV5-1 with TRBJ2-2; 8 nucleotides agree with TRBD1. Losses at the gene ends were 2 bases for V and 3 bases for J; bases not matched to a gene: 9. Germline CDR1 and CDR2: SGHRS and YFSETQ. The CDR3 is 17 amino acids. CDR3 bases: TGCGCCAGCAGCTTTAAGGGGACAGGTTCCCACACCGGGGAGCTGTTTTTT. This gives the protein CASSFKGTGSHTGELFF.

The rearrangement links TRBV7-9 to TRBJ1-4, with D perhaps matching TRBD1 (6 bases). Trimming removed 5 bases from V and 0 bases from J, with 16 bases in between. The CDR3 covers 17 residues. Germline V gene lookup returns CDR1 SEHNR and CDR2 FQNEAQ (reference sequence). CDR3 loop: CASSGGQGAATNEKLFF. The CDR3 bases are TGTGCCAGCAGCGGGGGACAAGGGGCCGCAACTAATGAAAAACTGTTTTTT.

J is TRBJ2-7 and V is TRBV19, with 7 bases lining up with TRBD1. The CDR3 runs 16 residues. Trimming at V came to 5 bases and at J to 1 base, leaving 11 bases not matched to a gene. Germline-derived CDR1 and CDR2 are LNHDA and SQIVND (reference sequence). CDR3 sequence reads: CASSLNGQEFSYEQYF. As DNA, the CDR3 is TGTGCCAGTAGTCTCAACGGACAGGAATTTTCCTACGAGCAGTACTTC.

The V and J genes are TRBV30 and TRBJ2-7; TRBD1 might be the D (5 bases). The CDR3 has 16 residues. Trimming took 0 bases from V and 5 from J, leaving 20 bases between them. Germline V gene sequence: CDR1 GTSNPN, CDR2 SVGIG (reference sequence). DNA for the CDR3: TGTGCCTGGAGTGTACTGTTAGGGGTGGCGGTGAACGAGCAGTACTTC. Protein sequence: CAWSVLLGVAVNEQYF.

This clone was observed once. J is TRBJ2-1 and V is TRBV2, with 7 bases aligning to TRBD2. With V trimmed by 6 bases and J by 7 bases, 12 bases remained unmatched. This CDR3 has 15 residues. Germline V lookup: CDR1 SNHLY, CDR2 FYNNEI. CDR3 bases: TGTGCCAGCAGGGGAGGGAGACTAGCAGTAAATGAGCAGTTCTTC. It encodes CASRGGRLAVNEQFF. Full variable domain (outside the CDR3, taken from reference TRBV2 and TRBJ2-1): EPEVTQTPSHQVTQMGQEVILRCVPISNHLYFYWYRQILGQKVEFLVSFYNNEISEKSEIFDDQFSVERPDGSNFTLKIRSTKLEDSAMYFCASRGGRLAVNEQFFGPGTRLTVL.

The chain couples TRBV19 to TRBJ1-1, with D unclear. The CDR3 contains 12 residues. V was shortened by 5 bases and J by 4 bases, with 8 bases between the two germline ends. Germline V gene lookup returns CDR1 LNHDA and CDR2 SQIVND (reference sequence). The CDR3 is CASSQGVTEAFF. As DNA, the CDR3 is TGTGCCAGTAGTCAAGGAGTCACTGAAGCTTTCTTT.

This chain links TRBV6-2 or TRBV6-3 with TRBJ1-5; D is undetermined. There are 12 residues in the CDR3. The V end was cut by 2 bases, the J end by 6 bases, with 5 bases between. Per the germline V gene, CDR1 is MNHEY and CDR2 is SVGEGT. CDR3 in DNA: TGTGCCAGCAGTTACAGCCTTCAGCCCCAGCATTTT. This translates into CASSYSLQPQHF.

V and J are TRBV3-1 (or the pseudogene TRBV3-2) and TRBJ2-1; 9 bases fit TRBD2. Losses at the gene ends were 0 bases for V and 2 bases for J; bases not matched to a gene: 5. The CDR3 covers 17 residues. Germline CDR1 is LGHDT and CDR2 is YNNKEL (reference sequence). As DNA, the CDR3 is TGTGCCAGCAGCCAAGATCTTCGCGGGAGGGCCTACAATGAGCAGTTCTTC. It yields the protein CASSQDLRGRAYNEQFF.

The chain couples TRBV12-5 to TRBJ1-1, with 7 bases lining up with TRBD1. The CDR3 runs to 13 residues. V dropped 6 bases and J dropped 3; count of bases not matched to a gene: 4. In germline, CDR1 is LGHNT, CDR2 FRNRAP. The CDR3 sequence is CASGFTGDTEAFF. The CDR3 DNA is TGTGCTAGTGGCTTCACAGGGGACACTGAAGCTTTCTTT. The full variable domain, its missing parts supplied by reference TRBV12-5 and TRBJ1-1, is DARVTQTPRHKVTEMGQEVTMRCQPILGHNTVFWYRQTMMQGLELLAYFRNRAPLDDSGMPKDRFSAEMPDATLATLKIQPSEPRDSAVYFCASGFTGDTEAFFGQGTRLTVV.

The J gene is TRBJ1-3, the V gene TRBV6-5; D is uncertain. Trimming shortened V by 7 bases and J by 0 bases, and 7 bases separated the two germline ends. The CDR3 has 13 amino acids. Germline loops: CDR1 MNHEY, CDR2 SVGAGI. The CDR3 spells CASNSNSGNTIYF. The DNA of the CDR3 is TGTGCCAGCAATTCAAACTCTGGAAACACCATATATTTT.

CDR3 loop: CASSQDGRGEQFF. Written as DNA, the CDR3 is TGTGCCAGCAGCCAAGATGGCCGAGGTGAGCAGTTCTTC. The chain recombines TRBV4-2 with TRBJ2-1; D is uncertain. The CDR3 length is 13 residues. The germline CDR1 and CDR2 sequences are LGHNA and YNFKEQ. Trimming left V 0 bases short and J 9 bases short, with 9 bases between.

CDR3 nucleotides: TGTGCCAGCAGCCAAGATAGGGGTAGCGGGAAGATCTACGAGCAGTACTTC. The encoded protein is CASSQDRGSGKIYEQYF. The chain employs TRBV3-1 (or the pseudogene TRBV3-2) and TRBJ2-7; TRBD2 agrees at 8 bases. The CDR3 contains 17 residues. V lost 0 bases to trimming and J lost 3 bases; unmatched junction nucleotides: 10. CDR1 and CDR2 from the germline V gene are LGHDT and YNNKEL (reference sequence).

This clone was detected a few times. The genes are TRBV29-1 and TRBJ1-5; D gene unclear. V was shortened by 0 bases and J by 3 bases, with 9 bases between the two germline ends. The CDR3 spans 14 residues. In germline, CDR1 is SQVTM, CDR2 ANQGSEA. CDR3 residues: CSVEDEGPNQPQHF. CDR3 DNA sequence: TGCAGCGTTGAAGATGAGGGCCCCAATCAGCCCCAGCATTTT.

V and J are TRBV29-1 and TRBJ1-1, with 8 bases lining up with TRBD1. Germline trimming cut 6 bases from V and 7 bases from J; bases unmatched to any gene: 13. CDR3 length: 14 amino acids. The germline V gene has CDR1 SQVTM and CDR2 ANQGSEA. CDR3 sequence reads: CSVVTGQASSEAFF. For the CDR3, the DNA is TGCAGCGTCGTTACGGGACAGGCATCGAGTGAAGCTTTCTTT.

The V and J genes are TRBV19 and TRBJ1-4; no clear D gene. The CDR3 is 14 residues long. Germline CDR1 and CDR2: LNHDA and SQIVND (reference sequence). V lost 4 bases to trimming and J lost 8 bases, with 14 bases between them. CDR3 in DNA: TGTGCCAGTAGTAGACCGCTGTCGGGGGAAAAACTGTTTTTT. This encodes CASSRPLSGEKLFF.

This clone came up once. This chain links TRBV12-3 or TRBV12-4 with TRBJ2-2, with unresolved D. This CDR3 has 11 residues. With 3 bases removed from V and 7 bases from J, the gap between germline ends came to 3 bases. The CDR3 loop is CASSFNGELFF. In DNA, the CDR3 is TGTGCCAGCAGTTTTAACGGGGAGCTGTTTTTT.

The rearrangement uses TRBV5-1 and TRBJ2-1; 7 nucleotides agree with TRBD1. This CDR3 comprises 15 residues. Germline CDR1 is SGHRS and CDR2 is YFSETQ. The trim removed 4 bases at V and 3 bases at J, leaving 7 bases unmatched. The CDR3 spells CASSLPGTVYNEQFF. In DNA form, the CDR3 reads TGCGCCAGCAGCCTGCCCGGGACAGTCTACAATGAGCAGTTCTTC.

The V call is TRBV18, the J call TRBJ1-3, with 7 nucleotides matching TRBD1. Germline V CDR1 and CDR2: KGHSH, LQKENI. The V segment lost 0 bases and the J segment 9 bases; nucleotides outside the gene matches: 8. The CDR3 extends over 15 amino acids. CDR3 DNA: TGTGCCAGCTCACCACCAGGGGGCGAAGAAACCACCATATATTTT. Protein: CASSPPGGEETTIYF.

This chain uses TRBV25-1 with TRBJ2-3; possible D gene TRBD1, 5 bases. The CDR3 loop spans 14 amino acids. Germline-derived CDR1 and CDR2 are MGHDK and SYGVNS. Between the trimmed V and J ends, which lost 0 bases and 4 bases, there was a span of 8 bases. The CDR3 DNA reads as TGTGCCAGCAGTGAATATAAGGGGTCAGATACGCAGTATTTT. Its translation is CASSEYKGSDTQYF.

CDR3 coding DNA: TGTGCCAGCAGTCAAGGGGCAGGGAACACTGAAGCTTTCTTT. This translates into CASSQGAGNTEAFF. The V call is TRBV6-4, the J call TRBJ1-1; tentative D call: TRBD1 (5 bases). CDR3 length: 14 amino acids. Trimming left V 5 bases short and J 1 base short, with 11 bases between. The germline V gene has CDR1 MRHNA and CDR2 SNTAGT.